This T cell receptor (beta chain) originates from a study of cytomegalovirus exposure and HLA in healthy donors. Study context: The platform used for the approximately 130 validation repertoires matched that of the approximately 620 first-cohort repertoires, a later analysis reported.

The CDR3 loop spans 17 amino acids. The germline CDR1 and CDR2 sequences are SGHTA and FQGTGA. V was shortened by 3 bases and J by 1 base, with 13 bases between the two germline ends. Regarding the study as a whole: The study listed some 160 cytomegalovirus-associated TCR beta chains.

Sequenced by immunoSEQ multiplex PCR; TCRdb stores in-frame clones only, minus some. The sample records 330,000 or so clones, 86% being singletons. Of note for this clone: Its antigen is as yet unknown.

J is TRBJ2-6 and V is TRBV7-3, with a weak D call TRBD2 (6 bases). The receptor was isolated from a woman aged 18 to 35 in good health and CMV-seronegative. Sequencing input: PBMCs. The DNA of the CDR3 is TGTGCCAGCAGCTTCGGCGGGGTTCGATCTGGGGCCAACGTCCTGACTTTC. Amino acid sequence: CASSFGGVRSGANVLTF.